This TCR beta chain was identified in a study of siplizumab effects on memory and regulatory T cells. Broader study findings: Whether the proliferating Tregs (from siplizumab cultures) were suppressive was not confirmed.

Comment on this clone: Its antigen is unknown.

This CDR3 has 15 residues. Germline loops: CDR1 MGHRA, CDR2 YSYEKL. Data came from immunoSEQ multiplex PCR; TCRdb stores just in-frame clones and leaves some out. Altogether about 100,000 clones are present, approximately 91% being singletons, with the ten largest covering 0.15%. The receptor's source is a human donor in good health. Sequences were obtained from CD4+ T cells sorted from blood. The V gene is TRBV4-1, the J gene TRBJ2-5; no reliable D call. Near its end, the DNA agrees better with TRBJ2-7, so the J call may be wrong. CDR3 DNA sequence: TGCGCCAGCAGCTTAGGGCCTATAAGCCGGGACGAGCAGTACTTC. Encoded protein: CASSLGPISRDEQYF.